Below, 8 T cell receptor beta chains from the same sample are listed, as sequenced in a study of T cells in Graves' hyperthyroidism and ophthalmopathy (dated by TCRdb to the late 2010s). Library creation used multiplex PCR. The instrument given in TCRdb is Illumina HiSeq 2000. Amplification of TCR beta CDR3 regions was carried out from RNA transcripts. A first-round RT-PCR of the TCR CDR3 used the HTBI primer set with the Qiagen OneStep RT-PCR kit. The raw public reads went through TCRdb reprocessing: fastp at Q25, MiXCR clone calling, in-frame beta chains kept. Each CDR3 protein gets just one entry, which takes the most common genes and DNA from the rows behind it. The sample table contains 350,000 to 450,000 distinct CDR3 sequences; only one count was recorded for more than 11% of them. More than 9.5% of the sample is taken by the ten largest. The specimen sequenced was blood. These receptors originate from a woman in her sixties with Graves' hyperthyroidism.

This clonotype was observed at least ten times. The rearrangement links TRBV11-2 to TRBJ2-1; 11 bases fit TRBD2. The CDR3 extends over 17 amino acids. The V segment lost 3 bases and the J segment 6 bases; nucleotides outside the gene matches: 10. Germline values: CDR1 SGHAT, CDR2 FQNNGV. CDR3 sequence: CASSFPTSGSRSNEQFF. CDR3 sequence (DNA): TGTGCCAGCAGCTTCCCTACTAGCGGGAGTCGCTCCAATGAGCAGTTCTTC. The entire variable domain, with the rest obtained from reference TRBV11-2 and TRBJ2-1, is as follows: EAGVAQSPRYKIIEKRQSVAFWCNPISGHATLYWYQQILGQGPKLLIQFQNNGVVDDSQLPKDRFSAERLKGVDSTLKIQPAKLEDSAVYLCASSFPTSGSRSNEQFFGPGTRLTVL.

V gene TRBV6-9 combines with J gene TRBJ2-7; no firm D call. This CDR3 is 12 amino acids long. Per germline, CDR1 MNHGY and CDR2 SVAAGI. Trimming took off 3 bases at V and 5 bases at J, with 8 bases between the two ends. The CDR3 bases are TGTGCCAGCAGTTACGGGTGGGACGAGCAGTACTTC. Its protein is CASSYGWDEQYF.

The chain is built from TRBV20-1 and TRBJ2-7; 8 bases agree with TRBD2. Germline CDR1 reads DFQATT; CDR2 reads SNEGSKA (reference sequence). The V and J ends lost 4 bases and 6 bases, in that order; junction bases with no gene match: 14. This CDR3 comprises 15 residues. The CDR3 loop reads CSATRPGLVALEQYF. In nucleotides, the CDR3 is TGCAGTGCTACCCGGCCGGGACTAGTAGCACTCGAGCAGTACTTC.

This clonotype was counted ten times or more. The V and J genes are TRBV12-3 or TRBV12-4 and TRBJ2-1; TRBD2 agrees at 9 bases. V was pared by 5 bases and J by 6 bases, with 14 bases of the junction left unmatched. The length of the CDR3 is 17 residues. CDR3 sequence reads: CASSLPLAGVIGNEQFF. CDR3 coding DNA: TGTGCCAGCAGTCTACCCTTAGCGGGAGTGATTGGCAATGAGCAGTTCTTC.

This clonotype has a count of ten or more. The chain links TRBV5-1 to TRBJ2-5, with 8 bases aligning to TRBD1. Germline V gives CDR1 SGHRS, CDR2 YFSETQ. The CDR3 loop spans 13 amino acids. Trimming at V came to 7 bases and at J to 5 bases, leaving 7 bases not matched to a gene. CDR3: CASRTGTGETQYF. The CDR3 DNA reads as TGCGCCAGCCGGACAGGGACGGGGGAGACCCAGTACTTC.

This clonotype was counted at least ten times. The chain recombines TRBV30 with TRBJ2-7, with D possibly TRBD1 on 6 matching bases. With 0 bases removed from V and 2 bases from J, the gap between germline ends came to 8 bases. The length of the CDR3 is 13 residues. Per germline, CDR1 GTSNPN and CDR2 SVGIG (reference sequence). The CDR3 spells CAWSVWTAYEQYF. The CDR3 DNA sequence: TGTGCCTGGAGTGTGTGGACAGCCTACGAGCAGTACTTC.

This clonotype has more than one count but fewer than ten. The CDR3 DNA sequence: TGTGCCAGTAGTATATATTGGGGGGAGGCCTACGAGCAGTACTTC. It specifies CASSIYWGEAYEQYF. V gene TRBV19 combines with J gene TRBJ2-7; a possible D gene is TRBD2 (6 bases). This CDR3 comprises 15 residues. Germline CDR1 is LNHDA and CDR2 is SQIVND (reference sequence). Between the trimmed V and J ends, which lost 2 bases and 2 bases, there was a span of 13 bases.

The chain employs TRBV7-9 and TRBJ1-1; unclear D gene. Germline assignment: CDR1 SEHNR and CDR2 FQNEAQ (reference sequence). Trimming removed 4 bases at V and 6 bases at J, with 12 bases between. CDR3 length equals 13 residues. For the CDR3, the DNA is TGTGCCAGCAGCTCCGGGCCCGCATCTGAAGCTTTCTTT. Translation: CASSSGPASEAFF.